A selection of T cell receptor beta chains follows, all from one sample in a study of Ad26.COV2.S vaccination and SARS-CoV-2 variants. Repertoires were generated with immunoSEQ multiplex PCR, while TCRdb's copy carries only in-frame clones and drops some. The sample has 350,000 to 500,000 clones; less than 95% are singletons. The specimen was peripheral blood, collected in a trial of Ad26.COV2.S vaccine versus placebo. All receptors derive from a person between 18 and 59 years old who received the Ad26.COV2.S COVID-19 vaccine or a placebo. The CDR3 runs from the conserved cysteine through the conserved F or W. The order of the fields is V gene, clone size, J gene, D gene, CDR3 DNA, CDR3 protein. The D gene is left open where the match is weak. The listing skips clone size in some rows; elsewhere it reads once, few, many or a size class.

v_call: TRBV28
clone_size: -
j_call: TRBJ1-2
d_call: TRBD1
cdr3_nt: TGTGCCGTAGGACAGGGGGCTGGAGGCTACACCTTC
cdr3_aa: CAVGQGAGGYTF

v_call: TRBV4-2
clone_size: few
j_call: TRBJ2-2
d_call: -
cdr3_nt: TGTGCCAGCAGCCAAGTGGGGTGGAACACCGGGGAGCTGTTTTTT
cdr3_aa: CASSQVGWNTGELFF

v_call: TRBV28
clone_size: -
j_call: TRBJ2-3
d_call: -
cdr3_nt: TGTGCCAGCAAGTCAGCAGCAGATACGCAGTATTTT
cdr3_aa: CASKSAADTQYF

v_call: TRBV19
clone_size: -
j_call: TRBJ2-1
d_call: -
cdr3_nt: TGTGCCAGTAGTATTAAAAGGGGCAAATATGCTGGGCAGTTCTTC
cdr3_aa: CASSIKRGKYAGQFF

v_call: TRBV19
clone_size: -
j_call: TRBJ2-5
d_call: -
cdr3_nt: TGTGCCAGTAGTATTTATCAGGGAGACCAAGAGACCCAGTACTTC
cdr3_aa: CASSIYQGDQETQYF

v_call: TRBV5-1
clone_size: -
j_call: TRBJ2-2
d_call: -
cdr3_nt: TGCGCCAGCAGCTTGATGTTGTCAGGGCGGAACACCGGGGAGCTGTTTTTT
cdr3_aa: CASSLMLSGRNTGELFF

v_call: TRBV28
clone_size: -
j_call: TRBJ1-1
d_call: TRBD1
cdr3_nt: TGTGCCAGCAGTCGTTACAGGGGGATGAACACTGAAGCTTTCTTT
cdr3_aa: CASSRYRGMNTEAFF

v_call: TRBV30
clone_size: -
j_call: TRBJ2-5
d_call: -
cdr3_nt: TGTGCCTGGGAGGCACCTCACGTGGGGGAGACCCAGTACTTC
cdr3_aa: CAWEAPHVGETQYF

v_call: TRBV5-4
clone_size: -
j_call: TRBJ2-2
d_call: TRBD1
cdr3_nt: TGTGCCAGCAGCTTGGAGGTGGATACAGGGGTCCCCGGGGAGCTGTTTTTT
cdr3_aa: CASSLEVDTGVPGELFF

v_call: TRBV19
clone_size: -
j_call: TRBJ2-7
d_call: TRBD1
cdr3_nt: TGTGCCAGTAGTAAGGTCGTCACAGGGGGCAGCTACGAGCAGTACTTC
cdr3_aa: CASSKVVTGGSYEQYF

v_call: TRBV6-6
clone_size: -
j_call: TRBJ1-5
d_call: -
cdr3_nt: TGTGCCAGCAGTTACCTTTATGGGGGCAATCAGCCCCAGCATTTT
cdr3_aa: CASSYLYGGNQPQHF

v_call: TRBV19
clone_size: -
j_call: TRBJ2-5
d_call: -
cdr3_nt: TGTGCCAGCCGCCTGGCGGGGTTGGGGCAAGAGACCCAGTACTTC
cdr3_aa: CASRLAGLGQETQYF

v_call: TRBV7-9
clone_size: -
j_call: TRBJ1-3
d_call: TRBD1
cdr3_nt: TGTGCCAGCAGCTTGTGGACAGGGCGGAAAGGAAACACCATATATTTT
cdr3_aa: CASSLWTGRKGNTIYF

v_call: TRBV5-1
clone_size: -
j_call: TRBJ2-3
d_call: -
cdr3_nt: TGCGCCAGCAGCTTTCCAGGTGTATCAGATACGCAGTATTTT
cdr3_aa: CASSFPGVSDTQYF

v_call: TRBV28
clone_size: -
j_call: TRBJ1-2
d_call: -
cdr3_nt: TGTGCCAGCAGAGCCGTAAGAAAAAACTATGGCTACACCTTC
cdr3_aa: CASRAVRKNYGYTF

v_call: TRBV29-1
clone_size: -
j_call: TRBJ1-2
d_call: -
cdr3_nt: TGCAGCGTTGAACAGAGGGAATATGGCTACACCTTC
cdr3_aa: CSVEQREYGYTF

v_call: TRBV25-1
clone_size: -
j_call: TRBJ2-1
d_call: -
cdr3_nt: TGTGCCAGCAGTGACTCTCGGAGCGGATACTACAATGAGCAGTTCTTC
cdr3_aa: CASSDSRSGYYNEQFF

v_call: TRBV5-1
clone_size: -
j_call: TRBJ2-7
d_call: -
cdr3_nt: TGCGCCAGCAGCTTGGGATTAGGGCTAGGCGAGCAGTACTTC
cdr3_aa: CASSLGLGLGEQYF

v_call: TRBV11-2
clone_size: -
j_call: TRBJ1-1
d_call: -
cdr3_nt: TGTGCCAGCAGGACCCAGGGTTTCACTGAAGCTTTCTTT
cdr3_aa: CASRTQGFTEAFF

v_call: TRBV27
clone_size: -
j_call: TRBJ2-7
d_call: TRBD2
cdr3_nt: TGTGCCAGCAGTGGTGGGAGGGCCCTTGAAGAGCAGTACTTC
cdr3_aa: CASSGGRALEEQYF

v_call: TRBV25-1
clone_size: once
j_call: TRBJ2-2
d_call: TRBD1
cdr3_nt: TGTGCCAGCAGTGCACCGGGACAGGGGACCGGGGAGCTGTTTTTT
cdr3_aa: CASSAPGQGTGELFF

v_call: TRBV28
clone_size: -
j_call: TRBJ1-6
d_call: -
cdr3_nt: TGTGCCAGCAGTTTATTTTCAGGGGATTCACCCCTCCACTTT
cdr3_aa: CASSLFSGDSPLHF

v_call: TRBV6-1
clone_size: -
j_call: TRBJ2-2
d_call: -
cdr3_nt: TGTGCCAGCAGTGAATATGGTAACGGGGAGCTGTTTTTT
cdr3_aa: CASSEYGNGELFF

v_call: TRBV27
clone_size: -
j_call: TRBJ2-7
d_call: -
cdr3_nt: TGTGCCAGCAGTGTGGTGGGGGCCTCCTACGAGCAGTACTTC
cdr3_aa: CASSVVGASYEQYF

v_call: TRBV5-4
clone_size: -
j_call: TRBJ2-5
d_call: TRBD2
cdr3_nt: TGTGCCAGCAGCTTGACTAGCGGGAGCATCAAGACCCAGTACTTC
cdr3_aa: CASSLTSGSIKTQYF

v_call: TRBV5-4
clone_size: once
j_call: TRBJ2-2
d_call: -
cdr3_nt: TGTGCCAGCAGCTTGGGACCTTCAACCGGGGAGCTGTTTTTT
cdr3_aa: CASSLGPSTGELFF

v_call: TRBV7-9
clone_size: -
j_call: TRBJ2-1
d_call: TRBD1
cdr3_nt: TGTGCCAGCAGTTCGACAGGGGGATTCACCTACAATGAGCAGTTCTTC
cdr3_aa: CASSSTGGFTYNEQFF

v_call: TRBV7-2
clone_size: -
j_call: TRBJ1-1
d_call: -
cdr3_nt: TGTGCCAGCACCCTGACACCGAACACTGAAGCTTTCTTT
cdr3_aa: CASTLTPNTEAFF

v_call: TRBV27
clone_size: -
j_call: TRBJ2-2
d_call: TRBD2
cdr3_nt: TGTGCCAGCAGTCCAGGACTAGCGGGAGTAGGGACCGGGGAGCTGTTTTTT
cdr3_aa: CASSPGLAGVGTGELFF

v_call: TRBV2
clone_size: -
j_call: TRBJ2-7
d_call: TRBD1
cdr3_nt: TGTGCCAGCAGTGAGGACAGGGGCGTATACGAGCAGTACTTC
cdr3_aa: CASSEDRGVYEQYF

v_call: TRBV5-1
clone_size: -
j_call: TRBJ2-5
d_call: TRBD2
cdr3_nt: TGCGCCAGCAGCTTGTTAGCGGGGGCACAAGAGACCCAGTACTTC
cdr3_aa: CASSLLAGAQETQYF

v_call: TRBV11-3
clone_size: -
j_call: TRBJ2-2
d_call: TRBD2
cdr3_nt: TGTGCCAGCAGCCCAGGACTAGCGGGGGAGCTGTTTTTT
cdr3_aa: CASSPGLAGELFF

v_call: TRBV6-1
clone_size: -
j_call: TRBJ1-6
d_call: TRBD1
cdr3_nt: TGTGCCAGCAGTGAAGCAGGGGGGACAGGGGGTCCAAATTCACCCCTCCACTTT
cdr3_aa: CASSEAGGTGGPNSPLHF

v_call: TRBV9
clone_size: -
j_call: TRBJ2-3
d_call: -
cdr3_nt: TGTGCCAGCAGCGTAGCCTCCGACGGGGCCACAGATACGCAGTATTTT
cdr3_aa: CASSVASDGATDTQYF

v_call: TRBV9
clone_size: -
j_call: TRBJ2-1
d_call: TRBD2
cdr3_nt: TGTGCCAGCAGCGTGGCGGGAGCCTACAATGAGCAGTTCTTC
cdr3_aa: CASSVAGAYNEQFF

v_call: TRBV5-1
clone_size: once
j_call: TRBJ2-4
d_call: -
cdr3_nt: TGCGCCAGCAGTGGTATAGGTGGGACCGAGGGAGTAGCCAAAAACATTCAGTACTTC
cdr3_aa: CASSGIGGTEGVAKNIQYF

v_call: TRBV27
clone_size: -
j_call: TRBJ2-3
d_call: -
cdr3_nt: TGTGCCAGCAGTTTATGGGTAACGGGGCACAGCACAGATACGCAGTATTTT
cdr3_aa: CASSLWVTGHSTDTQYF

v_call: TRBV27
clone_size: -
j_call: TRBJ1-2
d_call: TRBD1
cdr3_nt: TGTGCCAGCAGTTGGGGGACAGGGGACCCCTATGGCTACACCTTC
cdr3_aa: CASSWGTGDPYGYTF

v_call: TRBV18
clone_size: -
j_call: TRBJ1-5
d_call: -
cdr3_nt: TGTGCCAGCTCACCATTTGAGGGGGAACAGCCCCAGCATTTT
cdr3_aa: CASSPFEGEQPQHF

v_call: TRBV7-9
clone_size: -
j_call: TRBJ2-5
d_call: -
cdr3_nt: TGTGCCAGCAGCACCCACTCCCCGGACTACATCCAAGAGACCCAGTACTTC
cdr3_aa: CASSTHSPDYIQETQYF

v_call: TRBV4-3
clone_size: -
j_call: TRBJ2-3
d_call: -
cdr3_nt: TGCGCCAGCAGCCAAGATCGGGGGAGTGGGGCAGATACGCAGTATTTT
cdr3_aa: CASSQDRGSGADTQYF

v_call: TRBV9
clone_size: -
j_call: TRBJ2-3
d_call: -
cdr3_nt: TGTGCCAGCAGCGTAGCCTACAGCACAGATACGCAGTATTTT
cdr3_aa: CASSVAYSTDTQYF

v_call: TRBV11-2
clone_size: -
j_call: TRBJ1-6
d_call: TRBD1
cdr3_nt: TGTGCCAGCAGCTTTGGGACAGGGGTGTCACCCCTCCACTTT
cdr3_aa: CASSFGTGVSPLHF

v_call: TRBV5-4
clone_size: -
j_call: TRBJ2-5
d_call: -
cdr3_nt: TGTGCCAGCAGCTTGGGCGCAGGCTTACCCCAAGAGACCCAGTACTTC
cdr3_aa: CASSLGAGLPQETQYF

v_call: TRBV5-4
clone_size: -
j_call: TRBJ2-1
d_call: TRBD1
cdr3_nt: TGTGCCAGCAGCCAAGGACAGGGGGCTTATGCGAATGAGCAGTTCTTC
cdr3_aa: CASSQGQGAYANEQFF

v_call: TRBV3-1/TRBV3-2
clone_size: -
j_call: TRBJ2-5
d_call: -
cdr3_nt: TGTGCCAGCAGCCAAAATGACAGGCAAGAGACCCAGTACTTC
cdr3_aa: CASSQNDRQETQYF

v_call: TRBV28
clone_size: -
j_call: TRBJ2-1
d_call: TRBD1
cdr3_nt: TGTGCCAGCAGCCCACTCCCGGGACAGGGGTCCTACAATGAGCAGTTCTTC
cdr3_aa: CASSPLPGQGSYNEQFF

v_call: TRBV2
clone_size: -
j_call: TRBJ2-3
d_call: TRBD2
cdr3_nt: TGTGCCAGCAGTGAAGAGTCAAGCGGGACCCAGTATTTT
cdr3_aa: CASSEESSGTQYF

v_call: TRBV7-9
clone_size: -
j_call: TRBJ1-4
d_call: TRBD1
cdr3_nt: TGTGCCAGCAGCTGGGACAGGGATGGAGAAAAACTGTTTTTT
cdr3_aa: CASSWDRDGEKLFF

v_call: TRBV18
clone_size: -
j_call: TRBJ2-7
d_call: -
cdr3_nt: TGTGCCAGCTCACCCCGGGACAAACCCTACGAGCAGTACTTC
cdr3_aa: CASSPRDKPYEQYF

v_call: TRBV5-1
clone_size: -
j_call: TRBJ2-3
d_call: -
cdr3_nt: TGCGCCAGCAGTAACCCTTCGGGAAGCACAGATACGCAGTATTTT
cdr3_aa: CASSNPSGSTDTQYF

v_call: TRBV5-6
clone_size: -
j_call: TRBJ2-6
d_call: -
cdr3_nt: TGTGCCAGCAGCTTGTTTTCTGTGGACTCAAACTCTGGGGCCAACGTCCTGACTTTC
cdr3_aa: CASSLFSVDSNSGANVLTF